Reported below is one T cell receptor beta chain. A CD45RA-negative memory subset and a CD45RA+ naive subset were separated from the CD4+ cells. This sample stems from a study of shared clonotypes between healthy human individuals. This CDR3 is 12 amino acids long. CDR1 is SNHLY, CDR2 FYNNEI, per germline. The V gene lost 5 bases and the J gene lost 6 bases, with 8 bases spanning the gap. The data were produced by immunoSEQ multiplex PCR, yet TCRdb's version contains in-frame clones alone and is incomplete. The table has roughly 2 million clones, 85% to 95% seen once. V is TRBV2 and J is TRBJ2-1; tentative D call: TRBD2 (5 bases). The sequencing input was naive CD4+ T cells sorted from blood. Subset defined: CD45RA+ positively selected. The sequence came from a young man in good health. This CDR3 reads CASSTRANEQFF. DNA for the CDR3: TGTGCCAGCAGTACTAGGGCCAATGAGCAGTTCTTC. The variable domain in full, completed from reference TRBV2 and TRBJ2-1, reads EPEVTQTPSHQVTQMGQEVILRCVPISNHLYFYWYRQILGQKVEFLVSFYNNEISEKSEIFDDQFSVERPDGSNFTLKIRSTKLEDSAMYFCASSTRANEQFFGPGTRLTVL.